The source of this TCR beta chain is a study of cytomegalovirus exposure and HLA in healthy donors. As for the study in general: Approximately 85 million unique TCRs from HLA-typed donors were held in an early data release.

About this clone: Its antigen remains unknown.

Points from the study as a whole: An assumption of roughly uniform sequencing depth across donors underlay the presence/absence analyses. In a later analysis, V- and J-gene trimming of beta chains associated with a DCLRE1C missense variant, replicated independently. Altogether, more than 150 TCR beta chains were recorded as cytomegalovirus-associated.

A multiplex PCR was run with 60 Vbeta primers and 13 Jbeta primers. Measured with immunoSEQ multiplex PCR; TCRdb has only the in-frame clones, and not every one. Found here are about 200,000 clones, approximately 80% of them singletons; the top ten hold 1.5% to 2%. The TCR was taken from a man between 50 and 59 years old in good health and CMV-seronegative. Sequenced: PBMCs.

The CDR3 region is CASTLAGDTGELFF. CDR3 coding DNA: TGTGCCAGCACACTAGCGGGAGACACCGGGGAGCTGTTTTTT. The J gene is TRBJ2-2, the V gene TRBV6-1, with 11 bases fitting TRBD2. V was clipped by 7 bases and J by 3 bases; unmatched bases: 1. CDR1 and CDR2 from the germline V gene are MNHNS and SASEGT. This CDR3 spans 14 amino acids.